These 4 T cell receptor beta chains originate from one sample sequenced in a study of cytomegalovirus exposure and HLA in healthy donors. Using immunoSEQ multiplex PCR, the repertoire was profiled, and TCRdb retains in-frame clones only, with some absent. The sample contains under 300,000 clones, more than 75% of which appear only once. The specimen sequenced was PBMCs. Receptors originate from a woman in her twenties or thirties in good health and CMV-seropositive.

This sequence joins TRBV30 and TRBJ2-1; the match to TRBD1 covers 8 bases. The length of the CDR3 is 13 residues. Germline assignment: CDR1 GTSNPN and CDR2 SVGIG (reference sequence). V shed 4 bases, J shed 10 bases, and the junction held 9 bases outside the gene matches. DNA for the CDR3: TGTGCCTGGAAGGAAGCAGGGGGCCGGGAGCAGTTCTTC. This encodes CAWKEAGGREQFF.

The chain recombines TRBV30 with TRBJ2-2, with TRBD1 identical over 7 bases. The CDR3 extends over 14 amino acids. With 8 bases clipped from V and 2 bases from J, the junction kept 8 bases outside the gene matches. The germline CDR1 and CDR2 sequences are GTSNPN and SVGIG (reference sequence). The DNA of the CDR3 is TGTGCCCGAGAGGGACAGATTAACACCGGGGAGCTGTTTTTT. Translation: CAREGQINTGELFF.

This rearrangement joins TRBV10-3 to TRBJ2-3; 10 bases map to TRBD1. This CDR3 is 14 amino acids long. The trim removed 7 bases at V and 3 bases at J, leaving 4 bases unmatched. Germline CDR1 ENHRY, CDR2 SYGVKD. The DNA for the CDR3 is TGTGCCATCACCGGGACAGGGGCGACAGATACGCAGTATTTT. This codes for CAITGTGATDTQYF.

CDR3 region: CASSRPGLGYNEQFF. The CDR3 DNA is TGTGCCAGCTCCCGACCGGGACTTGGGTACAATGAGCAGTTCTTC. This chain uses TRBV18 with TRBJ2-1; TRBD2 is a possible D gene (6 bases). Between the trimmed V and J ends, which lost 6 bases and 4 bases, there was a span of 16 bases. The germline V gene encodes CDR1 KGHSH and CDR2 LQKENI. This CDR3 has 15 residues.